The subject of this entry is one T cell receptor beta chain. What it binds is unknown. The data derive from a study of monozygotic twins with cystic fibrosis. Study findings and constraints: Monozygotic CF twin pairs shared significantly more nucleotide-identical clonotypes than unrelated CF individuals did.

V lost 7 bases and J lost 4, with 25 bases in between. CDR1 and CDR2 from the germline V gene are LNHDA and SQIVND (reference sequence). This CDR3 has 17 residues. TCRdb's table, derived via immunoSEQ multiplex PCR, lists solely in-frame clones and lacks some. The sample lists some 35,000 clones; around nine tenths were seen once. Material for sequencing was blood. The TCR sequence derives from a boy under 10 years old with cystic fibrosis. This chain joins TRBV19 and TRBJ1-2, with D perhaps TRBD1 (5 bases). Written as DNA, the CDR3 is TGTGCCAGTAATTCTCCGGGGCAAGTGCCGGGGGTCTATGGCTACACCTTC. Its translation: CASNSPGQVPGVYGYTF.